This entry lists 24 T cell receptor beta chains sequenced from one sample in a study of blood T cell repertoires in COVID-19. Sequencing was performed with immunoSEQ multiplex PCR; in TCRdb, only in-frame clones are kept and a portion is missing. This table holds about 140,000 clones, approximately 80% found once. Sequencing input: PBMCs or T cells enriched from blood (not recorded which). These receptors all stem from a woman aged 50 to 60 who had recovered from COVID-19.

The CDR3 spells CASKPSATYEQYF. As DNA, the CDR3 is TGTGCCAGCAAACCTTCCGCTACCTACGAGCAGTACTTC. The chain combines TRBV25-1 with TRBJ2-7; D is unclear. The germline V gene encodes CDR1 MGHDK and CDR2 SYGVNS. This CDR3 is built from 13 residues. The germline V and J ends were trimmed by 7 bases and 2 bases, with 12 bases remaining between them.

The count of this clone is one. The V call is TRBV28, the J call TRBJ2-7, with D possibly matching TRBD1 (6 bases). The ends were cut back, 5 bases at V and 3 bases at J, with 14 bases in the middle. The CDR3 spans 14 residues. Germline CDR1 and CDR2: MDHEN and SYDVKM. The CDR3, as DNA: TGTGCCAGCAGTAGGGGACACGGTTTCTACGAGCAGTACTTC. It translates to CASSRGHGFYEQYF.

This clone was picked up a small number of times. The genes are TRBV28 and TRBJ2-7; 10 nucleotides line up with TRBD1. Germline CDR1 reads MDHEN; CDR2 reads SYDVKM. V shed 6 bases, J shed 2 bases, and the junction held 4 bases outside the gene matches. The CDR3 runs 14 residues. This chain's CDR3 is CASRTGTGAYEQYF. DNA of the CDR3: TGTGCCAGCAGAACCGGGACAGGGGCCTACGAGCAGTACTTC.

The CDR3 DNA sequence: TGCGCCAGCAGCCAGGACTTAACCGGGGAGCTGTTTTTT. It is translated as CASSQDLTGELFF. V gene TRBV4-1 combines with J gene TRBJ2-2, with a weak D call TRBD2 (5 bases). Germline V gene data show CDR1 as MGHRA and CDR2 as YSYEKL. V lost 3 bases to trimming and J lost 5 bases, with 7 bases between them. This CDR3 comprises 13 residues.

The chain recombines TRBV2 with TRBJ1-2, with TRBD1 identical over 7 bases. V lost 1 base, J lost 4 bases, and 6 bases stayed unmatched. The CDR3 is 15 residues long. Germline CDR1 and CDR2: SNHLY and FYNNEI. CDR3 protein: CASSEEQGMGYGYTF. The CDR3 bases are TGTGCCAGCAGTGAAGAACAGGGGATGGGCTATGGCTACACCTTC.

This chain joins TRBV19 and TRBJ1-6, with 10 bases lining up with TRBD1. The V segment lost 5 bases and the J segment 8 bases; nucleotides outside the gene matches: 6. This CDR3 spans 15 amino acids. Germline values: CDR1 LNHDA, CDR2 SQIVND (reference sequence). The CDR3 is CASSVGQGVDSPLHF. The CDR3 DNA reads as TGTGCCAGTAGTGTCGGACAGGGGGTAGATTCACCCCTCCACTTT.

This rearrangement joins TRBV28 to TRBJ1-2; no firm D call. Looked up from germline, CDR1 is MDHEN and CDR2 is SYDVKM. Trimming cost V 6 bases and J 8 bases, with 19 bases left between them. The CDR3 covers 14 residues. The CDR3 reads CASSRVSSRGGYTF. DNA of the CDR3: TGTGCCAGCAGCCGGGTCTCCAGCCGTGGGGGCTACACCTTC.

This clone came up once. The chain employs TRBV9 and TRBJ1-2; 7 positions match TRBD1. The CDR3 length is 15 residues. CDR1 is SGDLS, CDR2 YYNGEE, per germline. V trimming: 0 bases; J trimming: 6 bases; junction bases outside the gene matches: 8. The CDR3 DNA reads TGTGCCAGCAGCGTAGCTCCCACAGGGGTTGATGGCTACACCTTC. Protein sequence: CASSVAPTGVDGYTF.

The J gene is TRBJ2-7, the V gene TRBV2; the D gene is possibly TRBD2 (5 bases). The CDR3 totals 11 residues. Germline assignment: CDR1 SNHLY and CDR2 FYNNEI. Trimming pared 6 bases from V and 8 bases from J, leaving 11 bases between. The CDR3 region has the DNA TGTGCCAGCAGCGGGGTTGCTCAGCAGTACTTC. It codes for CASSGVAQQYF.

The chain uses TRBV11-2 and TRBJ2-5, with TRBD2 as a possible D gene (6 bases). V was cut by 0 bases and J by 4 bases, with 18 bases left in between. The germline V gene has CDR1 SGHAT and CDR2 FQNNGV. This CDR3 has 17 residues. The CDR3 reads CASSLDLGRRARETQYF. The CDR3 DNA is TGTGCCAGCAGCTTAGATCTGGGTAGGAGGGCAAGAGAGACCCAGTACTTC.

The rearrangement joins TRBV27 to TRBJ2-3, with 11 bases identical to TRBD2. This CDR3 comprises 17 residues. Germline values: CDR1 MNHEY, CDR2 SMNVEV (reference sequence). V shed 5 bases and J 0 bases; nucleotides not matched to a gene: 7. In DNA, the CDR3 is TGTGCCAGCAGTACCAGACTAGCGGGGTATAGCACAGATACGCAGTATTTT. This codes for CASSTRLAGYSTDTQYF.

The chain couples TRBV27 to TRBJ2-5; 13 bases are shared with TRBD2. The trim removed 6 bases at V and 1 base at J, leaving 2 bases unmatched. This CDR3 has 15 amino acids. Germline V gene sequence: CDR1 MNHEY, CDR2 SMNVEV (reference sequence). The CDR3 DNA reads TGTGCCAGCAGGAGACTAGCGGGGGGCCAAGAGACCCAGTACTTC. This sequence encodes CASRRLAGGQETQYF.

The chain links TRBV19 to TRBJ2-3, with a tentative D call TRBD2 (7 bases). This CDR3 is built from 16 residues. Looked up from germline, CDR1 is LNHDA and CDR2 is SQIVND (reference sequence). With 7 bases removed from V and 2 bases from J, the gap between germline ends came to 19 bases. CDR3 bases: TGTGCCAGTAATCCTGAGGGGGGGGCTCCCACAGATACGCAGTATTTT. As protein: CASNPEGGAPTDTQYF.

In DNA form, the CDR3 reads TGTGCCAGCTCACCCAGCGGAAGGCGGGGTCTCGGCAATGAGCAGTTCTTC. Translating it yields CASSPSGRRGLGNEQFF. The rearrangement links TRBV18 to TRBJ2-1; a possible D gene is TRBD2 (6 bases). Germline loops: CDR1 KGHSH, CDR2 LQKENI. The CDR3 length is 17 residues. V was shortened by 3 bases and J by 6 bases, with 21 bases between the two germline ends.

This clone was seen a handful of times. The rearrangement uses TRBV4-1 and TRBJ1-2, with D hard to call. The V gene's germline CDR1 is MGHRA and CDR2 YSYEKL. With 1 base removed from V and 2 bases from J, the gap between germline ends came to 11 bases. The CDR3 is 15 amino acids. This CDR3 is CASSQAGIGNYGYTF. The CDR3 DNA sequence: TGCGCCAGCAGCCAAGCGGGGATTGGAAACTATGGCTACACCTTC.

This clone was found once. The V and J genes are TRBV10-2 and TRBJ2-5, with 13 positions matching TRBD2. Germline assignment: CDR1 WSHSY and CDR2 SAAADI. Germline trimming cut 8 bases from V and 10 bases from J; bases unmatched to any gene: 10. The CDR3 consists of 14 residues. The DNA for the CDR3 is TGCGCCAGCCGTACTTTACTAGCGGGGGGGCTCCAGTACTTC. It specifies CASRTLLAGGLQYF.

This sequence joins TRBV7-3 and TRBJ2-1; D not resolved. CDR3 length: 13 residues. Germline CDR1 SGHTA, CDR2 FQGTGA. Between the trimmed V and J ends, which lost 0 bases and 8 bases, there was a span of 8 bases. In DNA, the CDR3 is TGTGCCAGCAGCTTAACCCGGTTGGATGAGCAGTTCTTC. It specifies CASSLTRLDEQFF.

The V gene is TRBV18, the J gene TRBJ2-5; 13 bases map to TRBD2. The germline CDR1 and CDR2 sequences are KGHSH and LQKENI. J gave up 5 bases and V 2 bases, and 2 bases lay outside the gene matches. This CDR3 contains 15 residues. CDR3 in DNA: TGTGCCAGCTCACCAGGGACTAGCGGGGTTGAGACCCAGTACTTC. Protein sequence: CASSPGTSGVETQYF.

The rearrangement joins TRBV11-2 to TRBJ2-7, with 10 bases fitting TRBD1. The CDR3 spans 14 residues. V was pared by 3 bases and J by 2 bases, with 1 base of the junction left unmatched. Germline V lookup: CDR1 SGHAT, CDR2 FQNNGV. The CDR3 bases are TGTGCCAGCAGCTTCGGGACAGGGGCCTACGAGCAGTACTTC. It encodes CASSFGTGAYEQYF.

The V and J genes are TRBV7-2 and TRBJ2-1, with no clear D. From germline, CDR1 is SGHTA and CDR2 FQGNSA. Trimming took off 0 bases at V and 3 bases at J, with 6 bases between the two ends. CDR3 length: 14 amino acids. CDR3 amino acids: CASSLATFYNEQFF. In nucleotides, the CDR3 is TGTGCCAGCAGCTTAGCGACTTTCTACAATGAGCAGTTCTTC.

The chain uses TRBV28 and TRBJ2-7; D possibly corresponds to TRBD1 (6 bases). The CDR3 has 12 residues. The germline V gene has CDR1 MDHEN and CDR2 SYDVKM. The V end lost 2 bases, the J end lost 6 bases, and 8 bases lay between the germline ends. The CDR3 nucleotides are TGTGCCAGCAGTTTACGCAGGGGCGAGCAGTACGTC. Protein: CASSLRRGEQYV.

This clone was observed a handful of times. The chain carries TRBV19 and TRBJ1-3, with D tentatively TRBD1 (5 bases). Germline V gives CDR1 LNHDA, CDR2 SQIVND (reference sequence). The length of the CDR3 is 14 residues. V lost 9 bases, J lost 5 bases, and 17 bases lay in between. The CDR3 reads CASRPTGIRNTIYF. The CDR3 nucleotides are TGTGCCAGCAGACCTACAGGAATAAGAAACACCATATATTTT.

This chain uses TRBV18 with TRBJ2-5, with D possibly being TRBD1 (6 bases). Germline V gene data show CDR1 as KGHSH and CDR2 as LQKENI. The V and J ends lost 6 bases and 4 bases respectively, with 12 bases between them. This CDR3 region has 13 residues. CDR3 loop: CASSQGRGETQYF. The CDR3 DNA reads TGTGCCAGCTCGCAGGGGCGAGGAGAGACCCAGTACTTC. Filled out from reference TRBV18 and TRBJ2-5, the complete variable domain reads NAGVMQNPRHLVRRRGQEARLRCSPMKGHSHVYWYRQLPEEGLKFMVYLQKENIIDESGMPKERFSAEFPKEGPSILRIQQVVRGDSAAYFCASSQGRGETQYFGPGTRLLVL.

This clone was picked up one time. This sequence joins TRBV6-5 and TRBJ2-1; weak D call: TRBD1 (5 bases). CDR1 is MNHEY and CDR2 is SVGAGI in the germline V gene. V was trimmed by 6 bases and J by 5 bases, leaving 17 bases between them. The CDR3 extends over 15 amino acids. The CDR3 is CASRGRAFNNNEQFF. The CDR3, as DNA: TGTGCCAGCAGGGGGCGAGCTTTCAACAACAATGAGCAGTTCTTC.